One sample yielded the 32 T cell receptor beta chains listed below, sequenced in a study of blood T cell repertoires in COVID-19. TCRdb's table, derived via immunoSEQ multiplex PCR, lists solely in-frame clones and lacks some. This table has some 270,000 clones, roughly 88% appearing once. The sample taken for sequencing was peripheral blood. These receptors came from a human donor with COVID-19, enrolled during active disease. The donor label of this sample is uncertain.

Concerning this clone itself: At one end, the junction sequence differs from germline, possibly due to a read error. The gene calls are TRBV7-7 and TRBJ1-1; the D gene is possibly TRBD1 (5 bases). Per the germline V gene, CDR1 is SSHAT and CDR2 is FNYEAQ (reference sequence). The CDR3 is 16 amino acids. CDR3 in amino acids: CASSSLSGVMNTEAFF. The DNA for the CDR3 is TGTGCTAGCAGCTCCCTATCGGGGGTGATGAACACTGAAGCTTTCTTT.

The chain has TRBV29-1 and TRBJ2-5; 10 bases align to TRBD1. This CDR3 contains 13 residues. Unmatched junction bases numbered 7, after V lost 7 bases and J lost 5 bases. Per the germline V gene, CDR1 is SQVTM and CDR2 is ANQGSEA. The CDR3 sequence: CSARDRGGETQYF. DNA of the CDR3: TGCAGCGCCAGGGACAGGGGCGGGGAGACCCAGTACTTC.

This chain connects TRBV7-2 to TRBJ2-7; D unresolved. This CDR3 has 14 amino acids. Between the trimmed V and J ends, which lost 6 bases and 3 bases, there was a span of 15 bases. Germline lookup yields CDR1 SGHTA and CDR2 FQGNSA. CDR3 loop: CASSYSTNLYEQYF. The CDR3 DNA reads TGTGCCAGCAGTTACTCTACTAACCTCTACGAGCAGTACTTC. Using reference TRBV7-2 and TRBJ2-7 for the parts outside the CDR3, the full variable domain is GAGVSQSPSNKVTEKGKDVELRCDPISGHTALYWYRQSLGQGLEFLIYFQGNSAPDKSGLPSDRFSAERTGGSVSTLTIQRTQQEDSAVYLCASSYSTNLYEQYFGPGTRLTVT.

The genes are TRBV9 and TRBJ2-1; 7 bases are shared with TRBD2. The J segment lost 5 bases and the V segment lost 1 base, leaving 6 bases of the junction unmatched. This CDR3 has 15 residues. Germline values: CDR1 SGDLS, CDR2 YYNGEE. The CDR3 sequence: CASSVLGEGNNEQFF. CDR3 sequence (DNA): TGTGCCAGCAGCGTATTAGGGGAGGGCAACAATGAGCAGTTCTTC.

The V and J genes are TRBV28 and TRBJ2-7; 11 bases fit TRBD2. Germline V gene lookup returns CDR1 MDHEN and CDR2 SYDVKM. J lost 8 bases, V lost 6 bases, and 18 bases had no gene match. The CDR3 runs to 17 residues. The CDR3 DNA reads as TGTGCCAGCAGCTCGGCCAGAATAGCGGGAGGGTCGTCAAAGCAGTACTTC. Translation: CASSSARIAGGSSKQYF. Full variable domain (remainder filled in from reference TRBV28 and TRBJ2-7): DVKVTQSSRYLVKRTGEKVFLECVQDMDHENMFWYRQDPGLGLRLIYFSYDVKMKEKGDIPEGYSVSREKKERFSLILESASTNQTSMYLCASSSARIAGGSSKQYFGPGTRLTVT.

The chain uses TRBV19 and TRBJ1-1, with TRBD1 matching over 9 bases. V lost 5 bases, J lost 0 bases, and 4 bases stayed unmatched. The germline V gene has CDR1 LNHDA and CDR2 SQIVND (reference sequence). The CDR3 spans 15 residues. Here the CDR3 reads CASSPTGGMNTEAFF. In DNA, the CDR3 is TGTGCCAGTAGTCCAACAGGGGGCATGAACACTGAAGCTTTCTTT.

As DNA, the CDR3 is TGTGCCAGCAGGGCGGGGGCTTCTAACACTGAAGCTTTCTTT. Amino acids: CASRAGASNTEAFF. This chain connects TRBV28 to TRBJ1-1; the D gene is possibly TRBD1 (6 bases). CDR3 length equals 14 residues. Germline loops: CDR1 MDHEN, CDR2 SYDVKM. The ends were cut back, 6 bases at V and 2 bases at J, with 13 bases in the middle.

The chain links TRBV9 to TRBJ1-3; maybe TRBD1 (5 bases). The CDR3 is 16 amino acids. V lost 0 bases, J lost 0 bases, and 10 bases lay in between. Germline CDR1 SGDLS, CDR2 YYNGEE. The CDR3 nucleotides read TGTGCCAGCAGCGTAGTTCCAGGGCCCTCTGGAAACACCATATATTTT. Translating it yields CASSVVPGPSGNTIYF.

DNA of the CDR3: TGTGCCAGCAGCAAAGGGGGAAGTCAGTTCTTC. Its protein product is CASSKGGSQFF. This chain joins TRBV11-2 and TRBJ2-1; the D gene is possibly TRBD1 (6 bases). Trimming removed 5 bases from V and 13 bases from J, with 12 bases in between. The CDR3 covers 11 residues. CDR1 is SGHAT and CDR2 is FQNNGV in the germline V gene.

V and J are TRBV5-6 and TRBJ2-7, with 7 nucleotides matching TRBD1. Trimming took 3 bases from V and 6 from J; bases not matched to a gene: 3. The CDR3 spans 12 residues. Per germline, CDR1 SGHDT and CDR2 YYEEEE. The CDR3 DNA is TGTGCCAGCAGCTATACAGGGGCCGAGCAGTACTTC. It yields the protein CASSYTGAEQYF.

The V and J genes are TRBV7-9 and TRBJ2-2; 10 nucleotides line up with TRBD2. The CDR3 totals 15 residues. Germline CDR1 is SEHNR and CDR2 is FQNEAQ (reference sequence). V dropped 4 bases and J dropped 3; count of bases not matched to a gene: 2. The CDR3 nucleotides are TGTGCCAGCAGCTCACTAGCGGGACACACCGGGGAGCTGTTTTTT. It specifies CASSSLAGHTGELFF.

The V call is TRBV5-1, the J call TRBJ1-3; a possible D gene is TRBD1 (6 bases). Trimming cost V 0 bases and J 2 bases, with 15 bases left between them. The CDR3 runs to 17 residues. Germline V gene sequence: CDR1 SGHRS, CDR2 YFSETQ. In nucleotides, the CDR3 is TGCGCCAGCAGCTTGGACGGGGGGCCGATTCCTGGAAACACCATATATTTT. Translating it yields CASSLDGGPIPGNTIYF.

As DNA, the CDR3 is TGTGCCAGCAGCTTGCCGCTACTAAGCTATGGCTACACCTTC. It codes for CASSLPLLSYGYTF. This rearrangement joins TRBV5-4 to TRBJ1-2, with unresolved D. Looked up from germline, CDR1 is SGHNT and CDR2 is YYREEE (reference sequence). Trimming removed 1 base at V and 4 bases at J, with 11 bases between. The CDR3 contains 14 residues.

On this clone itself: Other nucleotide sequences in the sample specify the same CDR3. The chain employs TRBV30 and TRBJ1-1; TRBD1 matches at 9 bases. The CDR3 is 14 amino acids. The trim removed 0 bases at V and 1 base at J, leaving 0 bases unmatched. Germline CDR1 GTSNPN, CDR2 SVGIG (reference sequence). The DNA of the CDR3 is TGTGCCTGGAGTGTGGGACAGGGGAACACTGAAGCTTTCTTT. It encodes CAWSVGQGNTEAFF.

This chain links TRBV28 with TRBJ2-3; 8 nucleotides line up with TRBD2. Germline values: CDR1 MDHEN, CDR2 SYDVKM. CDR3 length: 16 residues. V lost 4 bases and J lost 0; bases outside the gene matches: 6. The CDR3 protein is CASSSWTSRSTDTQYF. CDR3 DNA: TGTGCCAGCAGTTCCTGGACTAGCAGGAGCACAGATACGCAGTATTTT.

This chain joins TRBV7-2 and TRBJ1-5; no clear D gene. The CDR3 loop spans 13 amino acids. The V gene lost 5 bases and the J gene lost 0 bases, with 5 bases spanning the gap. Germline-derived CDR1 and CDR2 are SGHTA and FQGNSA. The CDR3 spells CASSTNSNQPQHF. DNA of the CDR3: TGTGCCAGCAGCACTAATAGCAATCAGCCCCAGCATTTT.

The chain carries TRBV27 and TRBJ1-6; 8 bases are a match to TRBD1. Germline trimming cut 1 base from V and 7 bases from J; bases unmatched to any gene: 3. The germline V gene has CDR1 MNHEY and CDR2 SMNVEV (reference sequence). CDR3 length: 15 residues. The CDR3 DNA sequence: TGTGCCAGCAGTTTATATAGGACAGGGAATTCACCCCTCCACTTT. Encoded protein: CASSLYRTGNSPLHF.

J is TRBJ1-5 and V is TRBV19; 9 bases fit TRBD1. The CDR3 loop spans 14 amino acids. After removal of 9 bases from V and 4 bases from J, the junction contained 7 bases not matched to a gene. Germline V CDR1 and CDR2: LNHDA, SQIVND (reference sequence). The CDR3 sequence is CASRQGVPNQPQHF. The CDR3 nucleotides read TGTGCCAGCCGACAGGGGGTACCGAATCAGCCCCAGCATTTT. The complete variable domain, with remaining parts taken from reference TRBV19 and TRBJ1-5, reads DGGITQSPKYLFRKEGQNVTLSCEQNLNHDAMYWYRQDPGQGLRLIYYSQIVNDFQKGDIAEGYSVSREKKESFPLTVTSAQKNPTAFYLCASRQGVPNQPQHFGDGTRLSIL.

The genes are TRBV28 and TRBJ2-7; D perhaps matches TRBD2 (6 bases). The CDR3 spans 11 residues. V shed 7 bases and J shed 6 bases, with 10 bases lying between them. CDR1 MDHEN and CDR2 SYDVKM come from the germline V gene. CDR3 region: CASNEGGEQYF. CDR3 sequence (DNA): TGTGCCAGCAATGAGGGAGGCGAGCAGTACTTC.

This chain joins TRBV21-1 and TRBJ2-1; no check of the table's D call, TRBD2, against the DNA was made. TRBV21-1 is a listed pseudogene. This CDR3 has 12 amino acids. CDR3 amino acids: CASSSSTNEQFF. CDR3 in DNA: TGTGCCAGCAGCTCGAGTACTAATGAGCAGTTCTTC.

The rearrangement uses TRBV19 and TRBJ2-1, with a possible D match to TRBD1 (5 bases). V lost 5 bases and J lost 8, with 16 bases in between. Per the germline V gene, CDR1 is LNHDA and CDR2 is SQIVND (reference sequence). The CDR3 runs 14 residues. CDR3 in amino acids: CASSSRVRADEQFF. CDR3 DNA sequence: TGTGCCAGTAGTTCCAGGGTCCGCGCGGATGAGCAGTTCTTC.

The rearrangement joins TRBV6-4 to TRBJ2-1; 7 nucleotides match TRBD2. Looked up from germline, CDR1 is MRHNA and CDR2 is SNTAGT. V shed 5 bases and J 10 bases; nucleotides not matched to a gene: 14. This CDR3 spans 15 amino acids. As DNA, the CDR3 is TGTGCCAGCAGTCCCGTGAGCGGGAACCGGGGGGAGCAGTTCTTC. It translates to CASSPVSGNRGEQFF.

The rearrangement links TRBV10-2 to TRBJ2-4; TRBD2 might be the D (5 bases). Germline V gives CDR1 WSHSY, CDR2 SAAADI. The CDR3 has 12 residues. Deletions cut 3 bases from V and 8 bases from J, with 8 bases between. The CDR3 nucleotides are TGCGCCAGCAGTGAATGGCGGGACATTCAGTACTTC. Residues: CASSEWRDIQYF.

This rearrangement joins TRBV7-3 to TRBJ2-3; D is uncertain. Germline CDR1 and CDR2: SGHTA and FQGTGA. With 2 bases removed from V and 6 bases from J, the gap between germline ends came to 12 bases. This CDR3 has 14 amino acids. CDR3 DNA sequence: TGTGCCAGCAGCTTAGATCGGAGTTCGGATACGCAGTATTTT. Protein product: CASSLDRSSDTQYF.

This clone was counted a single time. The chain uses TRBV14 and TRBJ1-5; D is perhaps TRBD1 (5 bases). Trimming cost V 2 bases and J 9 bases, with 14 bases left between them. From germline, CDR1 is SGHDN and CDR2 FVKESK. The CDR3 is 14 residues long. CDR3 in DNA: TGTGCCAGCAGCCAAAGGACACCCCCGGGGCCCCAGCATTTT. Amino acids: CASSQRTPPGPQHF.

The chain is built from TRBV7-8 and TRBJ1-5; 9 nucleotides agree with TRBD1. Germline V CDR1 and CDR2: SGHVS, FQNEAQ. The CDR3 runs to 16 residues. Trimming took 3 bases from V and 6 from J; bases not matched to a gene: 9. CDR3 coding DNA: TGTGCCAGCAGCTTCGAGGGACAGGGCATCGGTCAGCCCCAGCATTTT. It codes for CASSFEGQGIGQPQHF.

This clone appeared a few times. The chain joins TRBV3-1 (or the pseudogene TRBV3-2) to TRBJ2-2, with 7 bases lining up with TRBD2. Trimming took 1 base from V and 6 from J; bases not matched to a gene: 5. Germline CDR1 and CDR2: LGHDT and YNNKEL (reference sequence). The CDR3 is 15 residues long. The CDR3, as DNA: TGTGCCAGCAGCCAAGTGCGGCTAGCGGCCGGGGAGCTGTTTTTT. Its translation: CASSQVRLAAGELFF.

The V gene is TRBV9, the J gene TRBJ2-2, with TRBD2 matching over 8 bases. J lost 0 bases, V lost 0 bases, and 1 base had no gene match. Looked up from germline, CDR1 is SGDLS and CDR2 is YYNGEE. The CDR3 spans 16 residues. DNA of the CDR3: TGTGCCAGCAGCGTAGAGGGACTAGCGAACACCGGGGAGCTGTTTTTT. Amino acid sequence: CASSVEGLANTGELFF.

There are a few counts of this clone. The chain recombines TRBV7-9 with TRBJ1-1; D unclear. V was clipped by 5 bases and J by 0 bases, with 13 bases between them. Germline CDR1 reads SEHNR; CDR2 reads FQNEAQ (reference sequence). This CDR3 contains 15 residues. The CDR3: CASSPGVYVNTEAFF. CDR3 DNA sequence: TGTGCCAGCAGCCCCGGGGTCTATGTGAACACTGAAGCTTTCTTT.

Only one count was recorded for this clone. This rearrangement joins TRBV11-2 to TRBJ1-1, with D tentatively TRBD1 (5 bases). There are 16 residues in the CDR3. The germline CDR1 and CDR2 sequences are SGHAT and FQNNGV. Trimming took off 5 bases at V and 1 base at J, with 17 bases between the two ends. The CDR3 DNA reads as TGTGCCAGCAGCCGTGGGGGGATCGATCCGAACACTGAAGCTTTCTTT. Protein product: CASSRGGIDPNTEAFF.

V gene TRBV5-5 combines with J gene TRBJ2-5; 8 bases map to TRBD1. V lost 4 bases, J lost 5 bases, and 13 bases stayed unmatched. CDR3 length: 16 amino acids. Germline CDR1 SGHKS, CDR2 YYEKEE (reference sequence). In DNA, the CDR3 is TGTGCCAGCAGCAACCCCGGACAGGGCGGTTTGGAGACCCAGTACTTC. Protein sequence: CASSNPGQGGLETQYF.

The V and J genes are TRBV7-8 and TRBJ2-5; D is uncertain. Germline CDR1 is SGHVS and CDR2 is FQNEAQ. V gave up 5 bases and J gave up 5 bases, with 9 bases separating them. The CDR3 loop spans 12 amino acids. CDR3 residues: CASSGSEETQYF. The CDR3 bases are TGTGCCAGCAGCGGTAGTGAGGAGACCCAGTACTTC. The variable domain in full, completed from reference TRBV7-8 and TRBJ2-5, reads GAGVSQSPRYKVAKRGQDVALRCDPISGHVSLFWYQQALGQGPEFLTYFQNEAQLDKSGLPSDRFFAERPEGSVSTLKIQRTQQEDSAVYLCASSGSEETQYFGPGTRLLVL.